The 21 T cell receptor beta chains in this list originate from one sample, sequenced in a study of OX40 agonist ivuxolimab in advanced cancers. Here immunoSEQ multiplex PCR was the method, and the copy in TCRdb shows in-frame clones only, minus some. The data contain under 150,000 clones, approximately 94% of them seen just once; the ten biggest clones take up roughly 1%. Material: CD4+ or CD8+ T cells sorted from blood, obtained in a trial of the OX40 agonist ivuxolimab. These receptors all stem from an adult with an advanced solid tumor such as melanoma, head and neck, liver or kidney cancer.

V usage is TRBV5-6 and J usage is TRBJ1-2; no definite D call. The V gene's germline CDR1 is SGHDT and CDR2 YYEEEE. The CDR3 runs 13 residues. V lost 3 bases, J lost 4 bases, and 10 bases lay in between. The CDR3 region is CASSSRRGYGYTF. The CDR3 DNA follows: TGTGCCAGCAGCTCCCGACGGGGCTATGGCTACACCTTC. Variable domain in full (rest from reference TRBV5-6 and TRBJ1-2): DAGVTQSPTHLIKTRGQQVTLRCSPKSGHDTVSWYQQALGQGPQFIFQYYEEEERQRGNFPDRFSGHQFPNYSSELNVNALLLGDSALYLCASSSRRGYGYTFGSGTRLTVV.

The chain carries TRBV7-9 and TRBJ2-4; the match to TRBD1 covers 9 bases. CDR1 is SEHNR, CDR2 FQNEAQ, per germline (reference sequence). J lost 0 bases, V lost 5 bases, and 8 bases had no gene match. The CDR3 runs to 17 residues. CDR3 in amino acids: CASSAPGQGLAKNIQYF. The DNA for the CDR3 is TGTGCCAGCAGCGCACCGGGACAGGGATTAGCCAAAAACATTCAGTACTTC. The complete variable domain, with remaining parts taken from reference TRBV7-9 and TRBJ2-4, reads DTGVSQNPRHKITKRGQNVTFRCDPISEHNRLYWYRQTLGQGPEFLTYFQNEAQLEKSRLLSDRFSAERPKGSFSTLEIQRTEQGDSAMYLCASSAPGQGLAKNIQYFGAGTRLSVL.

CDR3 amino acids: CASSPLGQGYSYEQYF. The DNA for the CDR3 is TGTGCCAGCTCACCGCTAGGACAGGGTTACTCCTACGAGCAGTACTTC. This chain joins TRBV18 and TRBJ2-7, with 8 bases lining up with TRBD1. The trim removed 3 bases at V and 0 bases at J, leaving 7 bases unmatched. The CDR3 has 16 amino acids. Germline CDR1 is KGHSH and CDR2 is LQKENI.

The chain joins TRBV7-2 to TRBJ2-2; no definite D call. V lost 0 bases and J 7 bases, leaving 12 bases between the germline ends. Germline values: CDR1 SGHTA, CDR2 FQGNSA. The CDR3 has 15 amino acids. For the CDR3, the DNA is TGTGCCAGCAGCTTAGCGCGTAGAGAAGACGGGGAGCTGTTTTTT. It is translated as CASSLARREDGELFF.

V gene TRBV30 combines with J gene TRBJ1-2, with D uncertain. CDR1 and CDR2 from the germline V gene are GTSNPN and SVGIG (reference sequence). Trimming cost V 4 bases and J 4 bases, with 7 bases left between them. The CDR3 extends over 11 amino acids. CDR3 sequence reads: CAWTIGYGYTF. The CDR3, as DNA: TGTGCCTGGACTATTGGCTATGGCTACACCTTC.

The chain carries TRBV11-3 and TRBJ2-3, with no clear D. This CDR3 has 14 amino acids. V lost 5 bases and J 0 bases, leaving 9 bases between the germline ends. CDR1 is SGHNT, CDR2 YENEEA, per germline. This CDR3 reads CASSRTRSTDTQYF. CDR3 coding DNA: TGTGCCAGCAGCCGGACCCGAAGCACAGATACGCAGTATTTT.

The V and J genes are TRBV28 and TRBJ1-1; 7 bases map to TRBD1. Unmatched junction bases numbered 6, after V lost 5 bases and J lost 0 bases. The CDR3 is 15 residues long. Germline CDR1 MDHEN, CDR2 SYDVKM. The DNA of the CDR3 is TGTGCCAGCAGTCCCCCGGGACAGATGAACACTGAAGCTTTCTTT. Translation: CASSPPGQMNTEAFF.

This chain uses TRBV9 with TRBJ2-3; 7 positions match TRBD1. V shed 3 bases, J shed 3 bases, and the junction held 7 bases outside the gene matches. CDR1 and CDR2 from the germline V gene are SGDLS and YYNGEE. The CDR3 sequence is 15 residues long. The DNA of the CDR3 is TGTGCCAGCAGCGCTGGGACAGTTACTACAGATACGCAGTATTTT. It yields the protein CASSAGTVTTDTQYF.

With regard to this clone: One end of the junction does not line up with germline, which may come from a read error. The gene calls are TRBV6-1 and TRBJ1-1; D call uncertain. The CDR3 is 13 amino acids. Looked up from germline, CDR1 is MNHNS and CDR2 is SASEGT. The CDR3 bases are TGTGCCTGCAGACGAACCGGAATCACTGAAGCTTTCTTT. Translation gives CACRRTGITEAFF.

For this clone: The junction and the germline gene differ at one end; a read error may be behind it. The chain joins TRBV5-5 to TRBJ1-3, with 8 nucleotides matching TRBD1. From germline, CDR1 is SGHKS and CDR2 YYEKEE (reference sequence). The CDR3 is made up of 13 amino acids. The CDR3 DNA sequence: TGTGCCAGCAGCTACTATTGGACAGGGTATTGGAATTTT. Protein sequence: CASSYYWTGYWNF.

The chain employs TRBV19 and TRBJ1-4; D perhaps matches TRBD1 (6 bases). The ends were cut back, 5 bases at V and 3 bases at J, with 13 bases in the middle. The CDR3 has 15 amino acids. The germline gives CDR1 LNHDA, CDR2 SQIVND (reference sequence). The CDR3 DNA reads TGTGCCAGTAGTTCCCAGGGGTGGCCTAATGAAAAACTGTTTTTT. Protein sequence: CASSSQGWPNEKLFF.

The chain is built from TRBV5-1 and TRBJ2-7; possible D gene TRBD2, 5 bases. V was pared by 4 bases and J by 2 bases, with 13 bases between. The CDR3 length is 14 residues. The germline V gene has CDR1 SGHRS and CDR2 YFSETQ. The CDR3, as DNA: TGCGCCAGCAGCCCGGAGGTGCCCCCCTACGAGCAGTACTTC. Its translation is CASSPEVPPYEQYF.

This sequence joins TRBV27 and TRBJ1-1; D not resolved. Germline V CDR1 and CDR2: MNHEY, SMNVEV (reference sequence). The CDR3 extends over 14 amino acids. Trimming left V 2 bases short and J 1 base short, with 8 bases between. The CDR3 DNA reads as TGTGCCAGCAGTTTAAATTGGAAGAACACTGAAGCTTTCTTT. As protein: CASSLNWKNTEAFF.

This clone was counted once. This chain's CDR3 is CASSADVNTGELFF. For the CDR3, the DNA is TGTGCCAGCAGCGCCGATGTGAACACCGGGGAGCTGTTTTTT. The genes are TRBV11-2 and TRBJ2-2; no clear D. The V and J ends lost 5 bases and 1 base respectively, with 8 bases between them. There are 14 residues in the CDR3. Germline V gives CDR1 SGHAT, CDR2 FQNNGV.

This rearrangement joins TRBV6-6 to TRBJ2-7; 8 positions match TRBD1. There are 13 residues in the CDR3. Germline V gene lookup returns CDR1 MNHNY and CDR2 SVGAGI (reference sequence). J lost 1 base, V lost 11 bases, and 7 bases had no gene match. CDR3 in DNA: TGTGCCGCCAGGGGGCTGGTTTCCTACGAGCAGTACTTC. This sequence encodes CAARGLVSYEQYF.

This chain links TRBV29-1 with TRBJ2-7, with 8 bases identical to TRBD2. The junction had 7 bases not matched to a gene; V was cut back by 6 bases and J by 3 bases. This CDR3 comprises 13 residues. Germline V gene lookup returns CDR1 SQVTM and CDR2 ANQGSEA. The CDR3 sequence: CSVSGRLSYEQYF. DNA of the CDR3: TGCAGCGTGAGCGGGAGACTTAGCTACGAGCAGTACTTC.

The chain combines TRBV6-1 with TRBJ2-7, with 7 nucleotides matching TRBD1. This CDR3 spans 14 amino acids. The V gene end was trimmed by 5 bases and the J gene end by 0 bases; junction bases not matched to a gene: 4. The germline CDR1 and CDR2 sequences are MNHNS and SASEGT. The CDR3 DNA reads TGTGCCAGCAGTCCCGGGACAGTCTCCTACGAGCAGTACTTC. Its translation: CASSPGTVSYEQYF.

The chain is built from TRBV29-1 and TRBJ2-7; D not certain. V was cut by 4 bases and J by 7 bases, with 11 bases left in between. Germline V lookup: CDR1 SQVTM, CDR2 ANQGSEA. The CDR3 has 11 residues. CDR3 sequence (DNA): TGCAGCGTTGTGGGGTTGGGAGAGCAGTACTTC. This sequence encodes CSVVGLGEQYF.

V and J are TRBV6-5 and TRBJ1-2; D perhaps matches TRBD1 (5 bases). Germline V gene sequence: CDR1 MNHEY, CDR2 SVGAGI. Trimming took off 0 bases at V and 0 bases at J, with 11 bases between the two ends. The CDR3 consists of 16 residues. The CDR3: CASSYSGVHSNYGYTF. CDR3 nucleotides: TGTGCCAGCAGTTACTCGGGGGTACATTCTAACTATGGCTACACCTTC.

The rearrangement joins TRBV18 to TRBJ2-5; possible D gene TRBD1, 5 bases. Trimming took 1 base from V and 1 from J, leaving 13 bases between them. This CDR3 has 16 amino acids. Germline V gives CDR1 KGHSH, CDR2 LQKENI. CDR3 sequence (DNA): TGTGCCAGCTCACCACAGGGGTCCCCCCCCCAAGAGACCCAGTACTTC. Its translation is CASSPQGSPPQETQYF.

V usage is TRBV11-2 and J usage is TRBJ2-7, with 11 bases lining up with TRBD2. The V gene end was trimmed by 5 bases and the J gene end by 6 bases; junction bases not matched to a gene: 9. Germline assignment: CDR1 SGHAT and CDR2 FQNNGV. The CDR3 runs 15 residues. DNA for the CDR3: TGTGCCAGCAGCCCGCATAGCGGGGGGGCCCTCGAGCAGTACTTC. Translation gives CASSPHSGGALEQYF.